This T cell receptor beta chain appears in the sequencing data of a study of post-analysis software for immune sequencing data. Study at large: Several disease courses (relapsing-remitting, secondary progressive and progressive-relapsing) of multiple sclerosis were included.

This clonotype has only a few counts. Its matching antigen is unknown. Trimming shortened V by 5 bases and J by 9 bases, and 14 bases separated the two germline ends. Germline V gene lookup returns CDR1 DFQATT and CDR2 SNEGSKA (reference sequence). This CDR3 spans 13 amino acids. Prepared TCR beta cDNA libraries contained unique molecular identifiers. From the PCR reads, TCRdb called clonotypes with MiXCR, one entry per CDR3 protein. The sample has about 800,000 distinct CDR3 sequences; roughly 29% are singletons. Study-level results: Compared with controls, patients showed significantly lower normalized Chao1 diversity. Five or six TRBV segments were more frequent in patients than controls; TRBV5-6, TRBV5-1 and TRBV20-1 belonged to this group. Under the F measure, samples that were prepared in one batch clustered strongly together.

The clonotype originates from a girl between 5 and 17 years old with multiple sclerosis. The gene calls are TRBV20-1 and TRBJ2-6; D is possibly TRBD1 (5 bases). The source material was blood. The CDR3, as DNA: TGCAGTGCTCCGGACAAGGGTGTCAACGTCCTGACTTTC. It codes for CSAPDKGVNVLTF.